Listed here are 26 T cell receptor beta chains from one sample, sequenced in a study of cytomegalovirus exposure and HLA in healthy donors. Both 60 Vbeta primers and 13 Jbeta primers went into the PCR. Only in-frame clones appear in the TCRdb table, and some are missing; sequencing was by immunoSEQ multiplex PCR. The table records under 200,000 clones, approximately 77% of them present only once. The sample consisted of PBMCs. Every receptor here comes from a male donor in good health and CMV-seropositive.

This clone was seen a few times. This chain uses TRBV11-2 with TRBJ1-5; 9 bases map to TRBD1. Germline V gene sequence: CDR1 SGHAT, CDR2 FQNNGV. This CDR3 comprises 19 residues. Trimming took 1 base from V and 4 from J; bases not matched to a gene: 14. The CDR3 coding sequence is TGTGCCAGCAGCTTAGGAGGGGCCCCCGGGACAGGGATGAATCAGCCCCAGCATTTT. Translated: CASSLGGAPGTGMNQPQHF.

This chain links TRBV4-1 with TRBJ2-3; 8 nucleotides align to TRBD2. The germline CDR1 and CDR2 sequences are MGHRA and YSYEKL. Trimming took 1 base from V and 4 from J; bases not matched to a gene: 10. This CDR3 is 17 amino acids long. CDR3 in amino acids: CASSQAVAGLVADTQYF. In DNA, the CDR3 is TGCGCCAGCAGCCAAGCGGTAGCGGGACTTGTTGCAGATACGCAGTATTTT.

This chain joins TRBV30 and TRBJ1-6; D possibly corresponds to TRBD1 (5 bases). V lost 5 bases and J 7 bases, leaving 6 bases between the germline ends. The CDR3 runs to 11 residues. Germline V gives CDR1 GTSNPN, CDR2 SVGIG (reference sequence). Here the CDR3 reads CAWGGNSPLHF. CDR3 bases: TGTGCCTGGGGGGGGAATTCACCCCTCCACTTT.

This clone was counted only a few times. The chain employs TRBV28 and TRBJ1-1, with 7 bases fitting TRBD1. This CDR3 is built from 13 residues. V dropped 2 bases and J dropped 6; count of bases not matched to a gene: 3. Germline CDR1 reads MDHEN; CDR2 reads SYDVKM. The CDR3 region has the DNA TGTGCCAGCAGTTTAGGCAGGGGGGCTGAAGCTTTCTTT. As protein: CASSLGRGAEAFF.

This clone was seen a handful of times. This chain joins TRBV6-5 and TRBJ1-1; D perhaps matches TRBD1 (5 bases). The CDR3 runs 15 residues. V dropped 0 bases and J dropped 4 bases, with 12 bases sitting between them. Per the germline V gene, CDR1 is MNHEY and CDR2 is SVGAGI. This CDR3 reads CASSYSWGEGTEAFF. In DNA form, the CDR3 reads TGTGCCAGCAGTTACTCATGGGGGGAAGGCACTGAAGCTTTCTTT.

For this clone: Other DNA sequences of this sample code for an identical CDR3. The rearrangement uses TRBV7-9 and TRBJ2-7, with TRBD1 matching 10 bases. Germline V lookup: CDR1 SEHNR, CDR2 FQNEAQ (reference sequence). There are 14 residues in the CDR3. V was pared by 4 bases and J by 2 bases, with 2 bases of the junction left unmatched. The CDR3 coding sequence is TGTGCCAGCAGCTCTGGGACAGGGGCCTACGAGCAGTACTTC. Encoded protein: CASSSGTGAYEQYF.

This clone appeared a few times. The chain combines TRBV2 with TRBJ2-7; D is perhaps TRBD1 (6 bases). The CDR3 totals 15 residues. V was trimmed by 6 bases and J by 0 bases, leaving 15 bases between them. The V gene's germline CDR1 is SNHLY and CDR2 FYNNEI. CDR3 nucleotides: TGTGCCAGCAGCCTAAGGGACACCTCCTCCTACGAGCAGTACTTC. Its protein product is CASSLRDTSSYEQYF.

The rearrangement links TRBV4-2 to TRBJ1-2, with D possibly TRBD1 on 5 matching bases. Trimming pared 1 base from V and 5 bases from J, leaving 20 bases between. Germline CDR1 reads LGHNA; CDR2 reads YNFKEQ. This CDR3 has 17 amino acids. CDR3 loop: CASSQGGLGGGRYGYTF. DNA of the CDR3: TGTGCCAGCAGCCAAGGTGGTTTGGGGGGGGGACGGTATGGCTACACCTTC.

The chain carries TRBV18 and TRBJ1-1; D is uncertain. The V end was cut by 2 bases, the J end by 0 bases, with 13 bases between. The CDR3 length is 16 residues. The germline CDR1 and CDR2 sequences are KGHSH and LQKENI. This CDR3 reads CASSPGSGLLNTEAFF. As DNA, the CDR3 is TGTGCCAGCTCACCAGGGTCGGGGTTGTTGAACACTGAAGCTTTCTTT.

V usage is TRBV4-1 and J usage is TRBJ2-2, with unresolved D. V lost 1 base and J lost 4, with 4 bases in between. CDR3 length equals 13 residues. CDR1 and CDR2 from the germline V gene are MGHRA and YSYEKL. The CDR3 spells CASSQVLTGELFF. For the CDR3, the DNA is TGCGCCAGCAGCCAAGTACTCACCGGGGAGCTGTTTTTT.

The chain recombines TRBV4-1 with TRBJ2-2, with no clear D. V was pared by 6 bases and J by 0 bases, with 11 bases between. Germline V gene data show CDR1 as MGHRA and CDR2 as YSYEKL. CDR3 size: 15 residues. In DNA, the CDR3 is TGCGCCAGCAGATTCAGAACAACGAACACCGGGGAGCTGTTTTTT. It yields the protein CASRFRTTNTGELFF.

A single count supports this clone. The chain couples TRBV30 to TRBJ2-7; D unresolved. The CDR3 consists of 12 residues. Germline CDR1 GTSNPN, CDR2 SVGIG (reference sequence). The V and J ends lost 3 bases and 2 bases respectively, with 8 bases between them. DNA for the CDR3: TGTGCCTGGAGAGATACACCCTACGAGCAGTACTTC. Its protein is CAWRDTPYEQYF.

The chain couples TRBV6-1 to TRBJ1-1; tentatively, D is TRBD1 (5 bases). Trimming stripped 3 bases from V and 1 base from J, with 15 bases between. Germline V lookup: CDR1 MNHNS, CDR2 SASEGT. CDR3 length equals 16 residues. DNA for the CDR3: TGTGCCAGCAGTGATTATGGGGGGGGTTGGAACACTGAAGCTTTCTTT. The encoded protein is CASSDYGGGWNTEAFF.

This sequence joins TRBV30 and TRBJ2-5; TRBD1 matches 10 bases. V was clipped by 0 bases and J by 4 bases; unmatched bases: 5. The CDR3 is made up of 15 amino acids. The germline CDR1 and CDR2 sequences are GTSNPN and SVGIG (reference sequence). CDR3 region: CAWSVGQGTGETQYF. For the CDR3, the DNA is TGTGCCTGGAGTGTGGGACAGGGGACTGGAGAGACCCAGTACTTC.

CDR3 sequence: CASSLRFGGGAEGRPPNNEQFF. DNA of the CDR3: TGCGCCAGCAGCTTAAGGTTCGGTGGGGGGGCCGAAGGGCGTCCCCCCAACAATGAGCAGTTCTTC. This sequence joins TRBV5-1 and TRBJ2-1; TRBD2 might be the D (7 bases). The CDR3 is 22 amino acids. V was cut by 2 bases and J by 5 bases, with 35 bases left in between. Germline loops: CDR1 SGHRS, CDR2 YFSETQ.

The V gene is TRBV30, the J gene TRBJ2-7; D unresolved. V was shortened by 1 base and J by 2 bases, with 3 bases between the two germline ends. Germline CDR1 and CDR2: GTSNPN and SVGIG (reference sequence). The CDR3 loop spans 11 amino acids. The CDR3 DNA reads TGTGCCTGGAGTGCGGCCTACGAGCAGTACTTC. This codes for CAWSAAYEQYF.

V gene TRBV7-3 combines with J gene TRBJ2-3; D might be TRBD2 (6 bases). The CDR3 is 15 amino acids. Trimming took off 5 bases at V and 2 bases at J, with 14 bases between the two ends. Germline CDR1 SGHTA, CDR2 FQGTGA. The CDR3 spells CASSPSGGATDTQYF. The CDR3 DNA reads TGTGCCAGCAGCCCGTCTGGCGGGGCCACAGATACGCAGTATTTT.

This clone was counted between two and nine times. The chain has TRBV5-6 and TRBJ1-3; D possibly corresponds to TRBD1 (5 bases). The V end was cut by 1 base, the J end by 0 bases, with 8 bases between. The CDR3 totals 15 residues. Germline CDR1 reads SGHDT; CDR2 reads YYEEEE. CDR3 protein: CASSLRQSSGNTIYF. The DNA of the CDR3 is TGTGCCAGCAGCTTGCGACAGTCCTCTGGAAACACCATATATTTT.

The genes are TRBV9 and TRBJ2-5; the match to TRBD2 covers 11 bases. The CDR3 is made up of 16 amino acids. V dropped 0 bases and J dropped 2; count of bases not matched to a gene: 3. From germline, CDR1 is SGDLS and CDR2 YYNGEE. CDR3 protein: CASSVALAGGQETQYF. CDR3 in DNA: TGTGCCAGCAGCGTAGCCTTAGCGGGGGGGCAAGAGACCCAGTACTTC.

The rearrangement joins TRBV5-1 to TRBJ1-2; the match to TRBD1 covers 7 bases. The CDR3 consists of 21 residues. The junction had 24 bases not matched to a gene; V was cut back by 4 bases and J by 0 bases. Germline CDR1 is SGHRS and CDR2 is YFSETQ. CDR3 sequence (DNA): TGCGCCAGCAGCGGATTTCTCGTTAGCAAGAATGGACAGGAAGCTAACTATGGCTACACCTTC. Residues: CASSGFLVSKNGQEANYGYTF.

This clone was picked up a small number of times. V usage is TRBV15 and J usage is TRBJ2-3, with TRBD1 identical over 9 bases. Germline lookup yields CDR1 LNHNV and CDR2 YYDKDF (reference sequence). V gave up 6 bases and J gave up 3 bases; unmatched junction bases: 16. CDR3 size: 18 residues. DNA of the CDR3: TGTGCCACCAGGTCTCCGGGACAGGGTTTAGCGGGTACAGATACGCAGTATTTT. This sequence encodes CATRSPGQGLAGTDTQYF.

This clone was recorded once. This chain uses TRBV6-1 with TRBJ1-2; D might be TRBD1 (6 bases). Germline V gives CDR1 MNHNS, CDR2 SASEGT. The CDR3 is made up of 15 amino acids. V shed 6 bases and J shed 1 base, with 15 bases lying between them. The CDR3 bases are TGTGCCAGCAGGCTAGGACAGAATAGTAACTATGGCTACACCTTC. Protein product: CASRLGQNSNYGYTF.

The chain uses TRBV19 and TRBJ1-1, with TRBD1 as a possible D gene (5 bases). Germline V gene sequence: CDR1 LNHDA, CDR2 SQIVND (reference sequence). This CDR3 is built from 13 residues. Trimming stripped 0 bases from V and 8 bases from J, with 10 bases between. CDR3 nucleotides: TGTGCCAGTAGTATAGACGGGGCGGGGGAAGCTTTCTTT. Amino acids: CASSIDGAGEAFF. Based on the CDR3 plus reference TRBV19 and TRBJ1-1, the full variable domain is DGGITQSPKYLFRKEGQNVTLSCEQNLNHDAMYWYRQDPGQGLRLIYYSQIVNDFQKGDIAEGYSVSREKKESFPLTVTSAQKNPTAFYLCASSIDGAGEAFFGQGTRLTVV.

The V call is TRBV1, the J call TRBJ2-5; whether TRBD2, the table's D call, matches the DNA was not checked. TRBV1 is noted as a pseudogene. This CDR3 comprises 14 residues. The DNA for the CDR3 is TGCACCAGCAGCCAAGGAGGTGGCTGTGAGACCCAGTACTTC. It is translated as CTSSQGGGCETQYF.

The chain carries TRBV6-1 and TRBJ2-7; 7 nucleotides agree with TRBD1. The ends lost 5 bases at V and 0 bases at J; junction bases unmatched: 4. CDR1 and CDR2 (germline): MNHNS, SASEGT. The CDR3 is made up of 14 amino acids. The CDR3 sequence is CASSRQGLSYEQYF. DNA of the CDR3: TGTGCCAGCAGTAGACAGGGCCTCTCCTACGAGCAGTACTTC.

The chain couples TRBV25-1 to TRBJ2-5; 8 nucleotides agree with TRBD2. The CDR3 has 17 residues. The V gene end was trimmed by 8 bases and the J gene end by 1 base; junction bases not matched to a gene: 15. Germline-derived CDR1 and CDR2 are MGHDK and SYGVNS. The CDR3 region has the DNA TGTGCCAGCCGCGCCCCAATTAGCGGGAAGATCCAAGAGACCCAGTACTTC. Residues: CASRAPISGKIQETQYF.